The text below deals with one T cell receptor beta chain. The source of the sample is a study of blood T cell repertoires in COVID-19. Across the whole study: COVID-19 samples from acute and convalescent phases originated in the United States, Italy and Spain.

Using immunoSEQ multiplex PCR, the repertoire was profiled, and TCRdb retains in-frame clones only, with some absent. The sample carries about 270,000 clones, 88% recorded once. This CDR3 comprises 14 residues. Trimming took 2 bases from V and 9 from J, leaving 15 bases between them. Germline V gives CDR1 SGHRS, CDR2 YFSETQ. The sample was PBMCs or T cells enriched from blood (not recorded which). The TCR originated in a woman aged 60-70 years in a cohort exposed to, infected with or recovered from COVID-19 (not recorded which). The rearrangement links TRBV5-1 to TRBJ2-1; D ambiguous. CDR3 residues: CASSFRSQSVEQFF. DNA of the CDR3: TGCGCCAGCAGCTTCCGGAGTCAGTCCGTTGAGCAGTTCTTC.